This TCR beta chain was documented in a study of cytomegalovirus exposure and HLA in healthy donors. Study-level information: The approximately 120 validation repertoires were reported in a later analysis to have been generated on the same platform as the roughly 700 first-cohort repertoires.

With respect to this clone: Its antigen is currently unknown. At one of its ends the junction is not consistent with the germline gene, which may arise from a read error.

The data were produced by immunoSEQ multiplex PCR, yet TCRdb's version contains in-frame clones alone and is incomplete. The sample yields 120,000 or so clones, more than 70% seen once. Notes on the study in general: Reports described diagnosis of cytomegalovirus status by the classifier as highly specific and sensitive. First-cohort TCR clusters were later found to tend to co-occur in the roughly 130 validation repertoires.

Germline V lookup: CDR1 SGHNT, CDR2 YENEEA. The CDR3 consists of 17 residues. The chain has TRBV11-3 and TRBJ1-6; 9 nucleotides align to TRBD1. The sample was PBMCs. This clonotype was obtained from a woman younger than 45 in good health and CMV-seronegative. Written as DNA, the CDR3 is TGTGCCAGCAGCCTAGAGGGCACAGGGGGCCGGGGTTCACCCCTCCACTTT. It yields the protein CASSLEGTGGRGSPLHF.